This TCR beta chain comes out of a study of PD-1 blockade in classical Hodgkin lymphoma. Germline loops: CDR1 LGHNA, CDR2 YSLEER. There are 15 residues in the CDR3. V shed 3 bases and J 6 bases; nucleotides not matched to a gene: 7. All patients experienced relapse after autologous stem cell transplantation, and brentuximab vedotin exposure was variable. CD8+ T cell isolation from thawed PBMCs was performed by magnetic negative selection. The data were produced by immunoSEQ multiplex PCR, yet TCRdb's version contains in-frame clones alone and is incomplete. Among 4,300 or so clones listed, 77% were seen once.

Sequences were derived from CD8+ T cells from blood, sampled at baseline. The rearrangement links TRBV4-3 to TRBJ1-2; TRBD1 matches 10 bases. The origin of this receptor is a human donor with classical Hodgkin lymphoma. Written as DNA, the CDR3 is TGCGCCAGCAGCCAGTCCAGGACAGGGGGAGATGGCTACACCTTC. It yields the protein CASSQSRTGGDGYTF.